This T cell receptor beta chain is from a study of T cell responses to AZD1222 COVID-19 vaccine. Study-level findings and limits: The donor group comprised mostly white British people and more females; the analysis possibly underestimated clonal diversity.

Clones were read by immunoSEQ multiplex PCR, and TCRdb kept only the in-frame ones, dropping some. The table lists about 130,000 clones, 93% of them singletons. Germline V gene lookup returns CDR1 LGHDT and CDR2 YNNKEL (reference sequence). The V and J ends lost 4 bases and 4 bases respectively, with 13 bases between them. The CDR3 loop spans 14 amino acids. Notes on this clone: Its antigen is undetermined.

The receptor was derived from an adult in good health. J is TRBJ1-1 and V is TRBV3-1 (or the pseudogene TRBV3-2); D gene uncertain. The sample here was peripheral blood, taken on day 0 of AZD1222 vaccination. The CDR3 spells CASSPNRGSTEAFF. The CDR3, as DNA: TGTGCCAGCAGCCCCAACCGGGGAAGCACTGAAGCTTTCTTT.